This T cell receptor (beta chain) was identified during a study of blood T cell repertoires in COVID-19. Study context: Collection of acute and convalescent COVID-19 samples took place in the United States, Italy and Spain. Sample material is recorded as cDNA or gDNA derived from T cells, B-cell-depleted T cells, or PBMCs.

This clone was detected only once. As originally analysed: Reference gene primers were amplified, and this amplification served to estimate nucleated cell counts. The method was immunoSEQ multiplex PCR; TCRdb's version includes in-frame clones alone and lacks a portion of them. The DNA gave D and trimming, while V, J and clone size come from that table. The data hold roughly 100,000 clones, with over 70% observed a single time. Input material: peripheral blood. This TCR was sampled from a man in his fifties with acute or convalescent COVID-19.

This chain's CDR3 is CASIRDRAYEQYF. For the CDR3, the DNA is TGTGCCAGCATCCGGGACAGGGCCTACGAGCAGTACTTC. The genes are TRBV2 and TRBJ2-7, with TRBD1 matching 9 bases. Germline loops: CDR1 SNHLY, CDR2 FYNNEI. V was pared by 7 bases and J by 2 bases, with 3 bases of the junction left unmatched. The CDR3 sequence is 13 residues long.